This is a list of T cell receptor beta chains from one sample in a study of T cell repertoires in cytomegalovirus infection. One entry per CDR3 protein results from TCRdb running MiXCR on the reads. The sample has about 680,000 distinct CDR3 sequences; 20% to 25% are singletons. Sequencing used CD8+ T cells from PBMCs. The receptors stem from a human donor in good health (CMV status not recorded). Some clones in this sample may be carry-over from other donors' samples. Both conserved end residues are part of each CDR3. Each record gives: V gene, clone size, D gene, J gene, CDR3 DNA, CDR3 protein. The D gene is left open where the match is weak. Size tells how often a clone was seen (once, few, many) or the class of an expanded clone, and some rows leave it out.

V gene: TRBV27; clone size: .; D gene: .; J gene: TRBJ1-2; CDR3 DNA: TGTGCCAGCAGTTTGAGGGAAGCGGGCTACACCTTC; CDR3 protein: CASSLREAGYTF
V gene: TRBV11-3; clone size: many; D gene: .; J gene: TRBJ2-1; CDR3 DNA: .; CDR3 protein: CASSTSPGVAYNEQFF
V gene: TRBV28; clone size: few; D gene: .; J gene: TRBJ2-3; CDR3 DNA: TGTGCCAGCAGTACAAACTCCCCCACAGCTAACTCAGATACGCAGTATTTT; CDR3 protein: CASSTNSPTANSDTQYF
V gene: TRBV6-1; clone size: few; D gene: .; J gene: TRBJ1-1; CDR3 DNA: TGTGCCAGCAGCGTCGGGGGCTGGGACACTGAAGCTTTCTTT; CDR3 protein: CASSVGGWDTEAFF
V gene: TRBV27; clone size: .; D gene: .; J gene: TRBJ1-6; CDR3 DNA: TGTGCCACCGCAACCGGGACCACTAATTCACCCCTCCACTTT; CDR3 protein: CATATGTTNSPLHF
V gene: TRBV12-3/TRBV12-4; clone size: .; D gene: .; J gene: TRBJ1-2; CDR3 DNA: TGTGCCAGCAGTTTAGGGCCCAGGGGAGGGGACGGCTACACCTTC; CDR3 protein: CASSLGPRGGDGYTF
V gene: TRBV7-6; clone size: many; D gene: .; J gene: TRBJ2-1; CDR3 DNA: TGTGCCAGCAGCTCCGGGACAAACAATGAGCAGTTCTTC; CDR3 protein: CASSSGTNNEQFF
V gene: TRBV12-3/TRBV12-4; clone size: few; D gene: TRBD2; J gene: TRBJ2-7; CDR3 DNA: TGTGCCAGCAGCCCCGGGACTAGCGAGTACGAGCAGTACTTC; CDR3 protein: CASSPGTSEYEQYF
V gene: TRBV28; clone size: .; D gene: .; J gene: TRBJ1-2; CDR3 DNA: TGTGCCAGCAGTTTAAGGGGACGGGTCTCCGGCTACACCTTC; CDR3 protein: CASSLRGRVSGYTF
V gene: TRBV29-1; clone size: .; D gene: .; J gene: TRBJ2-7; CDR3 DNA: TGCAGCGTTGAAGAATATAACAGGGGAGGCTACGAGCAGTACTTC; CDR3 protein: CSVEEYNRGGYEQYF
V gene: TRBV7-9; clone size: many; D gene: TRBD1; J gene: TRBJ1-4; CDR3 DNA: TGTGCCAGCAGCTCCCGGGACAGGGTGGTCGAAAAACTGTTTTTT; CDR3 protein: CASSSRDRVVEKLFF
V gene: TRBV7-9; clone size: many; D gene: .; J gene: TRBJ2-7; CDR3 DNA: TGTGCCAGCAGCCGGGACGACTACGAGCAGTACTTC; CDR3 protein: CASSRDDYEQYF
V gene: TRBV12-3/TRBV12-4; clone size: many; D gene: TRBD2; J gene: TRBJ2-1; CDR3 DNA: TGTGCCAGCAGTTTAATGGCCAGCGGGGGGGTGGCACATAATTACAATGAGCAGTTCTTC; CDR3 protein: CASSLMASGGVAHNYNEQFF
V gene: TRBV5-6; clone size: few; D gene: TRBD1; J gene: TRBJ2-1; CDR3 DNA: TGTGCCAGCAGCATCGAGGGGGCGATCTACAATGAGCAGTTCTTC; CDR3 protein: CASSIEGAIYNEQFF
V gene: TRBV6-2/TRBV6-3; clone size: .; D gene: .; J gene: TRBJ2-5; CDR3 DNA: TGTGCCAGCAGTTACGGCAGGGGAAAGACCCAGTACTTC; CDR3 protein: CASSYGRGKTQYF
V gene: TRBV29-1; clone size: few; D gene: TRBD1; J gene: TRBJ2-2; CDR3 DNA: TGCAGCGTTTCCGGGACAGCCTTCACCGGGGAGCTGTTTTTT; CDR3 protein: CSVSGTAFTGELFF
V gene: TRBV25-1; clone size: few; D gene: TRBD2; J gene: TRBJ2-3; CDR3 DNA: TGTGCCAGCAGTGATATAAGGACTAGAGGACTCACAGATACGCAGTATTTT; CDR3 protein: CASSDIRTRGLTDTQYF
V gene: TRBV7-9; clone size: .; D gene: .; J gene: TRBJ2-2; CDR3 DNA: TGTGCCAGCAGCCCGACCGGGCTGCTCCGGGAGCTGTTTTTT; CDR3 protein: CASSPTGLLRELFF
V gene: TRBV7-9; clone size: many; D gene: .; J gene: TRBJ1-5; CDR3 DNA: TGTGCCAGCAGCTTAGAAGGGAGCAATCAGCCCCAGCATTTT; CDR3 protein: CASSLEGSNQPQHF
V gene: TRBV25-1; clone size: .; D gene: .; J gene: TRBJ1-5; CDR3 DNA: TGTGCCAGCAGTGAATCCAAGGGTAGCAATCAGCCCCAGCATTTT; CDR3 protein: CASSESKGSNQPQHF
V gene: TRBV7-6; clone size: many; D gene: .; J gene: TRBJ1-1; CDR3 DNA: TGTGCCAGCAGCTTAGCGCTGGGGGCTGGCACTGAAGCTTTCTTT; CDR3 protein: CASSLALGAGTEAFF
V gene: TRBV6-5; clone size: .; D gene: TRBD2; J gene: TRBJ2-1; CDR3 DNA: TGTGCCAGCAATCTGTGGGCGGGGGGGGATGAGCAGTTCTTC; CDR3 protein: CASNLWAGGDEQFF
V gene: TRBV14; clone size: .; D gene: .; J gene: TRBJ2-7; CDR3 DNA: TGTGCCAGCCAGGGGAGGGCGGCCTACGAGCAGTACTTC; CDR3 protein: CASQGRAAYEQYF
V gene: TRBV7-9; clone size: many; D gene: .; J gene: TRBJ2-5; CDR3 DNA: TGTGCCAGCAGCTCGGACCTACAAGAGACCCAGTACTTC; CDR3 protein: CASSSDLQETQYF
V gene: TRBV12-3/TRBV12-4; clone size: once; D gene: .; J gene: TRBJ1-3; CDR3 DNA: TGTGCCAGCAGTTTATGGAGCAGCATCGTGTTAGCGAGCTCTGGAAACACCATATATTTT; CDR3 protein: CASSLWSSIVLASSGNTIYF
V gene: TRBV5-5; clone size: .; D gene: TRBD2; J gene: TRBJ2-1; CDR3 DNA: TGTGCCAGCCGCCGGGGGGGCGGGGGGGCCTATGAGCAGTTCTTC; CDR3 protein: CASRRGGGGAYEQFF
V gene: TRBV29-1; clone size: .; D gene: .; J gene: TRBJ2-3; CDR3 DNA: TGCAGCGTTAACCCGTACACAGATACGCAGTATTTT; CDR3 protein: CSVNPYTDTQYF
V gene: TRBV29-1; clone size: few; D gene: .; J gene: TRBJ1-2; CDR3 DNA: TGCAGCGTGATCGCGACAGGAACTTATGGCTACACCTTC; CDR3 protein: CSVIATGTYGYTF
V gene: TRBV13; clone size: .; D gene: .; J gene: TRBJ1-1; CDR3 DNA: TGTGGCAGCATCCTCCGAGGCACTGAAGCTTTCTTT; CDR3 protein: CGSILRGTEAFF
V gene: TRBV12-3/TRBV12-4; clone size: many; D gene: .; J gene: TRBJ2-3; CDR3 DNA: TGTGCCAGCAGTTTCCAAGATACGCAGTATTTT; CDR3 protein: CASSFQDTQYF
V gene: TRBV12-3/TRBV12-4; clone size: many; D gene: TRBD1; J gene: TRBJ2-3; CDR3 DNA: TGTGCCAGCAGTTCAGAGACAGGGCGTTTCCATCATACGCAGTATTTT; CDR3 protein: CASSSETGRFHHTQYF
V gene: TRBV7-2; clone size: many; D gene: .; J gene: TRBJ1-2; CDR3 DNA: TGTGCCAGCAGCTTAGGGGGGTTTGACTATGGCTACACCTTC; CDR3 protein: CASSLGGFDYGYTF
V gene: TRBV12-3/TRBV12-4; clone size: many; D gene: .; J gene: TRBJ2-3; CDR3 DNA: TGTGCCAGCAGTTTCCCACCGGGGGCAGATACGCAGTATTTT; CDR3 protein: CASSFPPGADTQYF
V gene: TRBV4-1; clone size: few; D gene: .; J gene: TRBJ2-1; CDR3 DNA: TGCGCCAGCAGCCAAGAGCGGGGAGCCCCTGAGCAGTTCTTC; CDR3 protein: CASSQERGAPEQFF
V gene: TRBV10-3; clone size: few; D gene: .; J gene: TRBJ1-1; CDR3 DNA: TGTGCCATCAGTGAGTCGGCGAGCGATGAAGCTTTCTTT; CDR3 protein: CAISESASDEAFF
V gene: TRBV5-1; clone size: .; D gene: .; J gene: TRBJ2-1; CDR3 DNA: TGCGCCAGCAGCTTGGTGGAGGGGGGGAAGAATGAGCAGTTCTTC; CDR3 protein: CASSLVEGGKNEQFF
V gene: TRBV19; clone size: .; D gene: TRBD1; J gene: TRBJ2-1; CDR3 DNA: TGTGCCAGTTTAACAGGGGGCGATCGGGATGAGCAGTTCTTC; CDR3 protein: CASLTGGDRDEQFF
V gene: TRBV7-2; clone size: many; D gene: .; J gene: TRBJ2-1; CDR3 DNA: TGTGCCAGCAACTTAGGGGGGACTTACAATGAGCAGTTCTTC; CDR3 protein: CASNLGGTYNEQFF
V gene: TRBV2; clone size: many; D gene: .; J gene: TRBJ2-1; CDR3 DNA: TGTGCCAGCAGCGGGGGCAATGAGCAGTTCTTC; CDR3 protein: CASSGGNEQFF
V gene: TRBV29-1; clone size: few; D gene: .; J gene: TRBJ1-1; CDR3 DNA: TGCAGCGCGACATTACCCACTGAAGCTTTCTTT; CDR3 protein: CSATLPTEAFF
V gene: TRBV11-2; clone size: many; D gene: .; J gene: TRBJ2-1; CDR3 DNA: TGTGCCAGCAGCTTAGTTGGGGGTCCGGATGAGCAGTTCTTC; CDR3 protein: CASSLVGGPDEQFF
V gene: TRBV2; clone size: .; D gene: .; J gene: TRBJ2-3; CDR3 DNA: TGTGCCAGCAGTGGAGGGGAAAAGTATAGCACAGATACGCAGTATTTT; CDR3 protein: CASSGGEKYSTDTQYF
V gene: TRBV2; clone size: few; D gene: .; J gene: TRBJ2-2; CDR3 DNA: TGTGCCGAGGGGGGAGGTAACACCGGGGAGCTGTTTTTT; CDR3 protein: CAEGGGNTGELFF
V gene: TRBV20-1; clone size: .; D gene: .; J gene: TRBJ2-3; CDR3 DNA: TGCAGTTCCACAATTAGAGGGGCTTTT; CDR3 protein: CSSTIRGAF
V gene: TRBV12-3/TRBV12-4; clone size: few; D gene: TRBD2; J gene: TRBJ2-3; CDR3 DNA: TGTGCCAGCAGTCTCTATACTAGCGGGGGGACTAGCACAGATACGCAGTATTTT; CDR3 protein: CASSLYTSGGTSTDTQYF
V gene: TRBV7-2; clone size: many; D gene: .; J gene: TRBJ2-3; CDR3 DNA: TGTGCCAGCAGCTCCCCTTGGGTAGATACGCAGTATTTT; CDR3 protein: CASSSPWVDTQYF
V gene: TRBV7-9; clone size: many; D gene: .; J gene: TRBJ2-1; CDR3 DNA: TGTGCCAGCAGCTTAGCGCGGACGGGGGGCAAGTTCTTC; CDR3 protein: CASSLARTGGKFF
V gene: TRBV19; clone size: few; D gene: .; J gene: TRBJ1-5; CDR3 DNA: TGTGCCAGTAGTATAGAAAGGGGGGCTCAGCCCCAGCATTTT; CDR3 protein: CASSIERGAQPQHF
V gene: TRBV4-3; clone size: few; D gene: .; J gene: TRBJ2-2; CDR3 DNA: TGCGCCAGCAGCCAAGACGGGGTAACCTTAAGCACCGGGGAGCTGTTTTTT; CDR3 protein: CASSQDGVTLSTGELFF